This T cell receptor beta chain was obtained from a study of CD8 T cells in ankylosing spondylitis. Study observations and caveats: Prior work had noted some motif variants in reactive arthritis blood and synovial fluid. Ankylosing spondylitis blood appeared to be characterized by a TCR beta motif of eight highly homologous variants. According to the report, clones linked to the disease were significantly enriched in matched synovial fluid samples taken from ankylosing spondylitis patients.

Regarding this clonotype: What it recognizes is unknown.

The germline V and J ends were trimmed by 3 bases and 3 bases, with 8 bases remaining between them. From germline, CDR1 is MDHEN and CDR2 SYDVKM. This CDR3 is 13 amino acids long. Each TCR beta library was made by quantitative 5'-RACE that incorporated molecular barcodes. A single record per CDR3 protein comes from TCRdb applying MiXCR to the 5' RACE reads. This sample has around 150,000 distinct CDR3 sequences, with 40% to 50% found just once. The sequencing input was synovial fluid, either unsorted or a sorted T cell fraction (not recorded which). This TCR came from a male donor with ankylosing spondylitis. This chain connects TRBV28 to TRBJ1-2; D not resolved. In DNA, the CDR3 is TGTGCCAGCAGTTTGTTCCCGGACTATGGCTACACCTTC. Its protein product is CASSLFPDYGYTF.